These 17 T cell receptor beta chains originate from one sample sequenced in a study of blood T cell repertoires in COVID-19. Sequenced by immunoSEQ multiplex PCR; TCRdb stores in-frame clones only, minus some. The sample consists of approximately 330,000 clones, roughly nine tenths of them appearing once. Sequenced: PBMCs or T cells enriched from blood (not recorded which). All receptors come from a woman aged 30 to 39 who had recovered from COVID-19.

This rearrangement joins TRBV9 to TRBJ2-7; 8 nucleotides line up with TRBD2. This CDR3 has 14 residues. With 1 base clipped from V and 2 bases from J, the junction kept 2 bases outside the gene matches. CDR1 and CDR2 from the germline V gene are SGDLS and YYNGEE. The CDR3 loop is CASSVTGRAYEQYF. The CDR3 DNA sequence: TGTGCCAGCAGCGTAACCGGGAGGGCCTACGAGCAGTACTTC.

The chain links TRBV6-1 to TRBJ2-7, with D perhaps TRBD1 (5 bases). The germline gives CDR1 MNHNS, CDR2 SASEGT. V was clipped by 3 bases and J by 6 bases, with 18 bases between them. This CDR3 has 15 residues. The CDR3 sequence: CASSDVDPQVSEQYF. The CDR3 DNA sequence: TGTGCCAGCAGTGATGTTGACCCACAGGTGTCCGAGCAGTACTTC.

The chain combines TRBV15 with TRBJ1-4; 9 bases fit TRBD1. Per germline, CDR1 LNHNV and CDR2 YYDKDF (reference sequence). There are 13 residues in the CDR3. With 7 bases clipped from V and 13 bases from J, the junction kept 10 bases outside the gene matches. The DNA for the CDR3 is TGTGCCACCACGACAGGGGGTCGATTAGGACTGTTTTTT. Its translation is CATTTGGRLGLFF.

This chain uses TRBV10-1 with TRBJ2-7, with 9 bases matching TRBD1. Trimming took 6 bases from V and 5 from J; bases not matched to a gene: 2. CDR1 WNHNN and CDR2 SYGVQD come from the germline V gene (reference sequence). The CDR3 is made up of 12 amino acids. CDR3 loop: CASSRDRDEQYF. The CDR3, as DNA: TGCGCCAGCAGCAGGGACAGGGACGAGCAGTACTTC.

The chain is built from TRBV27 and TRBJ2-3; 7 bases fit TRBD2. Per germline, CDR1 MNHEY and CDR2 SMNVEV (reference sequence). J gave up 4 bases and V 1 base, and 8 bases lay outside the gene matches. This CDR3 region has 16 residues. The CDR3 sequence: CASSLLGGTGADTQYF. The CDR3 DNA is TGTGCCAGCAGTTTATTGGGGGGGACGGGAGCAGATACGCAGTATTTT.

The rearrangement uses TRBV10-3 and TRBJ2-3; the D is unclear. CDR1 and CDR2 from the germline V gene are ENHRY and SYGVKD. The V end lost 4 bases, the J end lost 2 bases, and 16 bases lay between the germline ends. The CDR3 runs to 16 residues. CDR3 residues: CAISGARQSPTDTQYF. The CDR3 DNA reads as TGTGCCATCAGTGGTGCCAGGCAGTCGCCCACAGATACGCAGTATTTT.

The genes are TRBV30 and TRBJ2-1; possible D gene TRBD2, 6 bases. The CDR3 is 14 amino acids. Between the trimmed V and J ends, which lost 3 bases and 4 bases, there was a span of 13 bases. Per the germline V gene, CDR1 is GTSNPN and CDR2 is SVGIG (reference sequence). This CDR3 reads CAWRRLGGYNEQFF. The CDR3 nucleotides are TGTGCCTGGAGACGACTGGGGGGATACAATGAGCAGTTCTTC.

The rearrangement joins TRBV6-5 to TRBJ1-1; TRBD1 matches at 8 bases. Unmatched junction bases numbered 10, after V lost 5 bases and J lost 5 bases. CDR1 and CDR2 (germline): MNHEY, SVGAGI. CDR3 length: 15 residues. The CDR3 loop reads CASSRPTGGWTEAFF. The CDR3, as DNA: TGTGCCAGCAGTCGCCCTACAGGGGGGTGGACTGAAGCTTTCTTT.

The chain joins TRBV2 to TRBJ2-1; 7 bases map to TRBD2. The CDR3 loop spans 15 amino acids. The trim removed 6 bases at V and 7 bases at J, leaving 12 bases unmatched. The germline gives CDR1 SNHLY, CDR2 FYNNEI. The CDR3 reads CASREKVLAANEQFF. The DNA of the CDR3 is TGTGCCAGCAGGGAAAAGGTTCTAGCGGCAAATGAGCAGTTCTTC.

The DNA of the CDR3 is TGTGCCAGCAGCGCAAGATCAGAAAGTGAAGCTTTCTTT. Translation gives CASSARSESEAFF. This sequence joins TRBV9 and TRBJ1-1; D gene uncertain. The CDR3 is 13 amino acids. The germline CDR1 and CDR2 sequences are SGDLS and YYNGEE. Trimming stripped 3 bases from V and 7 bases from J, with 13 bases between.

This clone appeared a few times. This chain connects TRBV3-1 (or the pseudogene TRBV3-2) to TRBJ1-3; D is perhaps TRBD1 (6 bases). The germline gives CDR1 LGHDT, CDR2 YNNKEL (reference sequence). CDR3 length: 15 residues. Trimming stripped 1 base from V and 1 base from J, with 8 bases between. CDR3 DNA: TGTGCCAGCAGCCAAGTGCAGGGGTCTGGAAACACCATATATTTT. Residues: CASSQVQGSGNTIYF.

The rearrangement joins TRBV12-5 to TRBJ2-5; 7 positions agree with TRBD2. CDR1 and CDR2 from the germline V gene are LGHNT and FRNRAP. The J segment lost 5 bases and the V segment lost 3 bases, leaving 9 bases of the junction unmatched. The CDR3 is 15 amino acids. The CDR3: CASGLSLGGSETQYF. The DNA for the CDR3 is TGTGCTAGTGGTTTATCTTTGGGCGGGAGTGAGACCCAGTACTTC.

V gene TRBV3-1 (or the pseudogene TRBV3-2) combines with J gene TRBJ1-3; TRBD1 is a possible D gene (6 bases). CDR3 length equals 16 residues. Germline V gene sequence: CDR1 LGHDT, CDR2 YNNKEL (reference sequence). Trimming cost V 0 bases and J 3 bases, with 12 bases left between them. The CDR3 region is CASSQDTQGSGNTIYF. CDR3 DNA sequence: TGTGCCAGCAGCCAAGACACACAGGGAAGTGGAAACACCATATATTTT.

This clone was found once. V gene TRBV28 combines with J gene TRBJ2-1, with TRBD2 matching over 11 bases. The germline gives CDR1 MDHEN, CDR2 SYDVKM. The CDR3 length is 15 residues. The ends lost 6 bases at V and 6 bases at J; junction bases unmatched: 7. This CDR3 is CASSALAGEVNEQFF. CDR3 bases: TGTGCCAGCAGCGCACTAGCGGGAGAAGTCAATGAGCAGTTCTTC.

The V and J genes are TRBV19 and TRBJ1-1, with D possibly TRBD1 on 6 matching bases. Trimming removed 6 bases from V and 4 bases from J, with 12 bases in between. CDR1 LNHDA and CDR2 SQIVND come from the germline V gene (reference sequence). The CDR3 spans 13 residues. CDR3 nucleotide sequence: TGTGCCAGTAGCAGACAGGTCCTCACTGAAGCTTTCTTT. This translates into CASSRQVLTEAFF.

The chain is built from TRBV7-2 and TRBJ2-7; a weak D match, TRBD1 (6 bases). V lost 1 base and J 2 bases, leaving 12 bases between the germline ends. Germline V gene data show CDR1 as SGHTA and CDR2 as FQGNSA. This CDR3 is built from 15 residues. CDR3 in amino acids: CASSLGYGQTYEQYF. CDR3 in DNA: TGTGCCAGCAGCTTAGGATATGGACAGACCTACGAGCAGTACTTC.

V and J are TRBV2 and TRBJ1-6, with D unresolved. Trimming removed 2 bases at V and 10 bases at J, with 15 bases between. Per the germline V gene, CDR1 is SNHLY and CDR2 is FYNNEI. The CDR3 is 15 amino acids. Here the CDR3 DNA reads TGTGCCAGCAGTGAATTAGCTTTATTACGCTCACCCCTCCACTTT. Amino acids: CASSELALLRSPLHF.